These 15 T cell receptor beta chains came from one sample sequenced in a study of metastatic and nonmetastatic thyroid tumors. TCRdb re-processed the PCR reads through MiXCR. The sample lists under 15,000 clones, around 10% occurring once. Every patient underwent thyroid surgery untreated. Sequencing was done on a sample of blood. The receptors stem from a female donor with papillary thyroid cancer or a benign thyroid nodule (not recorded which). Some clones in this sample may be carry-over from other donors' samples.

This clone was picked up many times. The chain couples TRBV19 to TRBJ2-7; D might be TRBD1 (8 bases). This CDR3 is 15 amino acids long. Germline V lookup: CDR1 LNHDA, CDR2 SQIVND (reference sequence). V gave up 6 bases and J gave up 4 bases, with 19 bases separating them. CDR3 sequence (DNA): TGTGCCAGTAGCACAGGGGGGGGAGTGAGGTACGAGCAGTACTTC. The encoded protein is CASSTGGGVRYEQYF.

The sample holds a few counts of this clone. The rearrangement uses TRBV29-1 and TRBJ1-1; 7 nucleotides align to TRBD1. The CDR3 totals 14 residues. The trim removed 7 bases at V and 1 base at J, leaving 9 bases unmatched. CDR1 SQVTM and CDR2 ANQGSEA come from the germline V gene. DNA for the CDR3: TGCAGCGCCTTAAACAGGGGCCAGAACACTGAAGCTTTCTTT. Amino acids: CSALNRGQNTEAFF.

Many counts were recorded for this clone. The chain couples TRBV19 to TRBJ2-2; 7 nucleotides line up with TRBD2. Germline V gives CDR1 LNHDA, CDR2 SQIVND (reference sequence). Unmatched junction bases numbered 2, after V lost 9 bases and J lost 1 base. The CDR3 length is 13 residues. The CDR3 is CASREGNTGELFF. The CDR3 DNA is TGTGCCAGCAGGGAGGGGAACACCGGGGAGCTGTTTTTT.

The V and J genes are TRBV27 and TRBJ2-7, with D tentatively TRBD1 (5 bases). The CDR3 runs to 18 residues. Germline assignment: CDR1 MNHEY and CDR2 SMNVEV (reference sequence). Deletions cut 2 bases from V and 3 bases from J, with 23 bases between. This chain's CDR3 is CASSLAPLGPILGYEQYF. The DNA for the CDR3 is TGTGCCAGCAGTTTAGCCCCCCTGGGGCCAATTTTAGGCTACGAGCAGTACTTC.

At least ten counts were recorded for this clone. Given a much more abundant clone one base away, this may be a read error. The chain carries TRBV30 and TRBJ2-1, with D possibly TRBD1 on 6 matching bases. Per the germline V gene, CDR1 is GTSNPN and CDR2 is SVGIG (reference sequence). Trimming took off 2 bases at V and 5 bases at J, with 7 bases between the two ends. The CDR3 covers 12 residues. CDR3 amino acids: CAWSQGHNEQFF. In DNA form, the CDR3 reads TGTGCCTGGAGTCAGGGGCACAATGAGCAGTTCTTC.

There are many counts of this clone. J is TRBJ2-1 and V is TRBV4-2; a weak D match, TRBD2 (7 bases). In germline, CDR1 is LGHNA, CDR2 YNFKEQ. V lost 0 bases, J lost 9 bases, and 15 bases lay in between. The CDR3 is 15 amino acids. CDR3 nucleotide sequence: TGTGCCAGCAGCCAAGATCTGGAAAGGGGGGGTGAGCAGTTCTTC. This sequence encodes CASSQDLERGGEQFF.

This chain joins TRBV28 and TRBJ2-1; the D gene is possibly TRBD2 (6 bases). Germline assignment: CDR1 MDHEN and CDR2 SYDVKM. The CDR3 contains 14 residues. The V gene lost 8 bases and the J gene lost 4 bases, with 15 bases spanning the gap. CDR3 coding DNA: TGTGCCAGCTGGGGCGGGGCGCCGTACAATGAGCAGTTCTTC. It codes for CASWGGAPYNEQFF.

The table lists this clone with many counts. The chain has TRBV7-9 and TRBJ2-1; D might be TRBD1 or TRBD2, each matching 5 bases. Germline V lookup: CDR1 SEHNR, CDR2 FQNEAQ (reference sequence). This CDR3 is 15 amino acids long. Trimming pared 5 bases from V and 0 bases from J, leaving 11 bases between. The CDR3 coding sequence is TGTGCCAGCAGCCAAGGGACGGGCTCCTACAATGAGCAGTTCTTC. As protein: CASSQGTGSYNEQFF.

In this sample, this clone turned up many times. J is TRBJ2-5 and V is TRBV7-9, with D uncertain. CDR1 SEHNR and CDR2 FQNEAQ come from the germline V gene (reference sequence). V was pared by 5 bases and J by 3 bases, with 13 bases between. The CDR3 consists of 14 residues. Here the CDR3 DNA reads TGTGCCAGCAGCCCTCCTTCGATGAAAGAGACCCAGTACTTC. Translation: CASSPPSMKETQYF.

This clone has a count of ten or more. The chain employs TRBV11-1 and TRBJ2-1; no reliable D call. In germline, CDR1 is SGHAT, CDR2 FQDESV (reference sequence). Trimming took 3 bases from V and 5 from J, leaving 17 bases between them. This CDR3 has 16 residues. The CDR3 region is CASSFLTTFSNNEQFF. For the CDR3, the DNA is TGTGCCAGCAGCTTCCTTACCACCTTTAGCAACAATGAGCAGTTCTTC.

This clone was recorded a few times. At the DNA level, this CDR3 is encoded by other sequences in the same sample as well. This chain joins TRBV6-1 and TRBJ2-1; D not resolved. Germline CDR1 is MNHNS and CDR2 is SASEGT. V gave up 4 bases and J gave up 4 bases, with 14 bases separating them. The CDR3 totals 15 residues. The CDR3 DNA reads TGTGCCAGCAGTGCAGGTGAGGAAGGATACAATGAGCAGTTCTTC. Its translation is CASSAGEEGYNEQFF.

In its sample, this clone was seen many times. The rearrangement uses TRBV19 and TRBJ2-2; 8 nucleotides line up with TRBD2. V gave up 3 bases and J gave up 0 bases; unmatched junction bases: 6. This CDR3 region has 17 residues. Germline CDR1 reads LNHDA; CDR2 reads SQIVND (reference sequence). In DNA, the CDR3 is TGTGCCAGTAGTATCAAAGGACTAGCCTCGAACACCGGGGAGCTGTTTTTT. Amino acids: CASSIKGLASNTGELFF.

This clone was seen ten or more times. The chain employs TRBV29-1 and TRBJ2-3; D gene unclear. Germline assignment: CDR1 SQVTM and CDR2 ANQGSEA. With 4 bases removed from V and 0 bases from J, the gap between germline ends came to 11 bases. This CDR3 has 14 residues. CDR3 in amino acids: CSVGQVASTDTQYF. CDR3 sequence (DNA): TGCAGCGTTGGGCAGGTCGCTAGCACAGATACGCAGTATTTT.

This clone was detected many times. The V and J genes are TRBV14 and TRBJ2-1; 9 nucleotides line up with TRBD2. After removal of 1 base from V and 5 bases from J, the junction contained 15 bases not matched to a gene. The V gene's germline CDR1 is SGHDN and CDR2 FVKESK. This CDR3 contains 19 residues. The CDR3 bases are TGTGCCAGCAGCCAAGTTTACATGCGGGGGGGACAGTTACACAATGAGCAGTTCTTC. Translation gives CASSQVYMRGGQLHNEQFF.

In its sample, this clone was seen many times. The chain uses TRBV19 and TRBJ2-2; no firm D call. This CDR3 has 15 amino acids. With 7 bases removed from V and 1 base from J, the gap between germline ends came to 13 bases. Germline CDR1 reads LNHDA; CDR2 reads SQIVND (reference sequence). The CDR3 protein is CASKRSGQNTGELFF. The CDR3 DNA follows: TGTGCCAGTAAACGTTCGGGTCAGAACACCGGGGAGCTGTTTTTT.